The 30 T cell receptor beta chains in this list originate from one sample, sequenced in a study of shared clonotypes between healthy human individuals. Sequencing was performed with immunoSEQ multiplex PCR; in TCRdb, only in-frame clones are kept and a portion is missing. This table holds about a million clones, roughly 75% found once. The material sequenced was memory CD4+ T cells sorted from blood. This sample's subset: CD45RA-negative fraction. These receptors came from a man aged 18 to 29 in good health.

V and J are TRBV29-1 and TRBJ1-2, with 7 bases identical to TRBD1. Germline lookup yields CDR1 SQVTM and CDR2 ANQGSEA. The CDR3 totals 12 residues. CDR3 loop: CNAIDRVWGYTF. In DNA, the CDR3 is TGCAACGCAATCGACAGGGTTTGGGGCTACACCTTC.

This clone appeared a few times. The rearrangement uses TRBV2 and TRBJ1-5; TRBD1 agrees at 8 bases. The germline V gene encodes CDR1 SNHLY and CDR2 FYNNEI. The CDR3 has 15 residues. Losses at the gene ends were 4 bases for V and 4 bases for J; bases not matched to a gene: 6. Here the CDR3 DNA reads TGTGCCAGCAGTGGATCGGGACAGGCGAATCAGCCCCAGCATTTT. It encodes CASSGSGQANQPQHF.

The rearrangement joins TRBV11-2 to TRBJ1-2; no definite D call. Trimming pared 1 base from V and 2 bases from J, leaving 14 bases between. The CDR3 contains 16 residues. Germline values: CDR1 SGHAT, CDR2 FQNNGV. CDR3 sequence (DNA): TGTGCCAGCAGCTTAGGACTGCTGCCCCCCAACTATGGCTACACCTTC. This encodes CASSLGLLPPNYGYTF.

In its sample, this clone was seen a few times. The J gene is TRBJ1-1, the V gene TRBV18, with a tentative D call TRBD1 (6 bases). Germline CDR1 is KGHSH and CDR2 is LQKENI. Trimming took off 7 bases at V and 8 bases at J, with 11 bases between the two ends. The length of the CDR3 is 11 residues. As DNA, the CDR3 is TGTGCCAGCTGGGCGGGACAAGAAGCTTTCTTT. This translates into CASWAGQEAFF.

V and J are TRBV11-2 and TRBJ1-1; unclear D gene. The germline V gene has CDR1 SGHAT and CDR2 FQNNGV. V lost 0 bases and J 1 base, leaving 9 bases between the germline ends. This CDR3 contains 15 residues. The CDR3 DNA follows: TGTGCCAGCAGCTTAGATCCGGCGGGGAACACTGAAGCTTTCTTT. It translates to CASSLDPAGNTEAFF.

This sequence joins TRBV7-2 and TRBJ1-6, with TRBD1 identical over 7 bases. Looked up from germline, CDR1 is SGHTA and CDR2 is FQGNSA. The V segment lost 5 bases and the J segment 14 bases; nucleotides outside the gene matches: 15. The CDR3 runs to 15 residues. The CDR3 coding sequence is TGTGCCAGCAGCGACAGGCCCGGGACAGCCGGCACCCTCCACTTT. Its protein is CASSDRPGTAGTLHF.

In DNA form, the CDR3 reads TGTGCCAGTAGTAACACCGGGACCGACATTCAGTACTTC. It codes for CASSNTGTDIQYF. The J gene is TRBJ2-4, the V gene TRBV19; either TRBD1 or TRBD2 may fit D (5 bases each). Per the germline V gene, CDR1 is LNHDA and CDR2 is SQIVND (reference sequence). CDR3 length equals 13 residues. V shed 4 bases and J shed 8 bases, with 12 bases lying between them.

V gene TRBV4-3 combines with J gene TRBJ1-2; a weak D match, TRBD1 (5 bases). The CDR3 runs to 14 residues. The germline V gene encodes CDR1 LGHNA and CDR2 YSLEER. V shed 1 base and J shed 4 bases, with 10 bases lying between them. The CDR3 is CASSQVGGTYGYTF. CDR3 DNA sequence: TGCGCCAGCAGCCAAGTCGGCGGGACCTATGGCTACACCTTC.

The rearrangement uses TRBV10-1 and TRBJ2-3, with D tentatively TRBD1 (6 bases). The germline V and J ends were trimmed by 2 bases and 2 bases, with 14 bases remaining between them. This CDR3 spans 16 amino acids. Germline V lookup: CDR1 WNHNN, CDR2 SYGVQD (reference sequence). The CDR3 DNA follows: TGCGCCAGCAGTGAGGGCAGGGGAACATTCACAGATACGCAGTATTTT. This codes for CASSEGRGTFTDTQYF.

V is TRBV11-2 and J is TRBJ2-5; TRBD2 matches 8 bases. This CDR3 is built from 16 residues. V trimming: 0 bases; J trimming: 7 bases; junction bases outside the gene matches: 10. Germline CDR1 SGHAT, CDR2 FQNNGV. CDR3 loop: CASSLDHSGGSGTQYF. The CDR3, as DNA: TGTGCCAGCAGCTTAGATCATTCGGGGGGGTCGGGGACCCAGTACTTC.

The V call is TRBV5-1, the J call TRBJ2-5, with D possibly matching TRBD2 (6 bases). The CDR3 contains 14 residues. The V end was cut by 4 bases, the J end by 2 bases, with 12 bases between. CDR1 is SGHRS, CDR2 YFSETQ, per germline. As DNA, the CDR3 is TGCGCCAGCAGCCGTGCGGGGAATCAAGAGACCCAGTACTTC. It yields the protein CASSRAGNQETQYF. The full variable domain, its missing parts supplied by reference TRBV5-1 and TRBJ2-5, is KAGVTQTPRYLIKTRGQQVTLSCSPISGHRSVSWYQQTPGQGLQFLFEYFSETQRNKGNFPGRFSGRQFSNSRSEMNVSTLELGDSALYLCASSRAGNQETQYFGPGTRLLVL.

The V and J genes are TRBV7-2 and TRBJ1-5; D unclear. The length of the CDR3 is 14 residues. V lost 5 bases, J lost 0 bases, and 8 bases lay in between. CDR1 SGHTA and CDR2 FQGNSA come from the germline V gene. CDR3 DNA: TGTGCCAGCAGCCCCTCGGGTAGCAATCAGCCCCAGCATTTT. Its protein product is CASSPSGSNQPQHF.

V and J are TRBV7-2 and TRBJ2-2, with D uncertain. The CDR3 length is 15 residues. V was trimmed by 1 base and J by 7 bases, leaving 13 bases between them. Germline V CDR1 and CDR2: SGHTA, FQGNSA. The CDR3: CASSLDALRGGELFF. Written as DNA, the CDR3 is TGTGCCAGCAGCTTAGATGCTTTAAGAGGCGGGGAGCTGTTTTTT. Together with reference TRBV7-2 and TRBJ2-2, the CDR3 gives the full variable domain: GAGVSQSPSNKVTEKGKDVELRCDPISGHTALYWYRQSLGQGLEFLIYFQGNSAPDKSGLPSDRFSAERTGGSVSTLTIQRTQQEDSAVYLCASSLDALRGGELFFGEGSRLTVL.

This clone was found a few times. The CDR3 here is CATQAGGTNTGELFF. CDR3 nucleotide sequence: TGCGCCACCCAAGCGGGAGGAACGAACACCGGGGAGCTGTTTTTT. The rearrangement uses TRBV5-1 and TRBJ2-2; TRBD2 aligns across 9 bases. Germline trimming cut 9 bases from V and 0 bases from J; bases unmatched to any gene: 6. Per the germline V gene, CDR1 is SGHRS and CDR2 is YFSETQ. The CDR3 loop spans 15 amino acids.

The rearrangement links TRBV19 to TRBJ2-7, with a possible D match to TRBD1 (5 bases). V gave up 6 bases and J gave up 6 bases, with 15 bases separating them. The CDR3 is 13 amino acids. Per germline, CDR1 LNHDA and CDR2 SQIVND (reference sequence). In DNA, the CDR3 is TGTGCCAGTAGCCAAAAAATGGGGCTCGAGCAGTACTTC. Its protein product is CASSQKMGLEQYF.

This clone was picked up a small number of times. The chain couples TRBV5-6 to TRBJ2-5; tentatively, D is TRBD2 (5 bases). V dropped 1 base and J dropped 5 bases, with 15 bases sitting between them. Germline CDR1 reads SGHDT; CDR2 reads YYEEEE. The CDR3 has 15 residues. The CDR3 nucleotides are TGTGCCAGCAGCTTGAGAGGGCAGGCGGGCGAGACCCAGTACTTC. Translating gives CASSLRGQAGETQYF.

V is TRBV5-1 and J is TRBJ1-4; D call uncertain. The CDR3 contains 14 residues. Germline CDR1 reads SGHRS; CDR2 reads YFSETQ. Trimming took 4 bases from V and 7 from J, leaving 14 bases between them. The CDR3 protein is CASSPDGGIEKLFF. CDR3 in DNA: TGCGCCAGCAGCCCTGACGGAGGGATTGAAAAACTGTTTTTT.

The chain couples TRBV7-8 to TRBJ1-4; 9 nucleotides agree with TRBD1. The junction had 13 bases not matched to a gene; V was cut back by 6 bases and J by 11 bases. Germline V CDR1 and CDR2: SGHVS, FQNEAQ. This CDR3 contains 15 residues. The chain's CDR3 is CASRDPRDRDGKLFF. CDR3 sequence (DNA): TGTGCCAGCAGGGATCCCCGGGACAGGGACGGCAAACTGTTTTTT.

The CDR3 loop is CASSIAGQPTYEQYF. The CDR3 DNA reads TGTGCCAGTAGTATTGCGGGACAGCCAACCTACGAGCAGTACTTC. V gene TRBV19 combines with J gene TRBJ2-7; possible D gene TRBD1, 7 bases. The germline V gene encodes CDR1 LNHDA and CDR2 SQIVND (reference sequence). The germline V and J ends were trimmed by 3 bases and 2 bases, with 14 bases remaining between them. The CDR3 runs to 15 residues.

Of note for this clone: Other nucleotide sequences from this sample produce the same CDR3. The gene calls are TRBV30 and TRBJ1-1; TRBD1 agrees at 8 bases. The CDR3 has 14 amino acids. J lost 0 bases, V lost 3 bases, and 3 bases had no gene match. Looked up from germline, CDR1 is GTSNPN and CDR2 is SVGIG (reference sequence). Here the CDR3 reads CAWRRQGLNTEAFF. The CDR3, as DNA: TGTGCCTGGAGGAGACAGGGGCTGAACACTGAAGCTTTCTTT.

The CDR3 DNA reads TGTGCCAGCAGCCCCGGCGAGATGAACAGGGTTACTGAAGCTTTCTTT. This translates into CASSPGEMNRVTEAFF. The chain has TRBV5-4 and TRBJ1-1; TRBD1 might be the D (6 bases). CDR1 SGHNT and CDR2 YYREEE come from the germline V gene (reference sequence). Trimming removed 4 bases at V and 5 bases at J, with 21 bases between. The CDR3 spans 16 residues.

The genes are TRBV5-1 and TRBJ2-7, with D possibly TRBD2 on 5 matching bases. The CDR3 spans 14 residues. Trimming shortened V by 0 bases and J by 1 base, and 8 bases separated the two germline ends. Germline V gives CDR1 SGHRS, CDR2 YFSETQ. The CDR3 is CASSLEPGSYEQYF. CDR3 bases: TGCGCCAGCAGCTTGGAGCCGGGGTCCTACGAGCAGTACTTC.

The chain links TRBV5-4 to TRBJ2-5; D is perhaps TRBD1 (6 bases). The CDR3 runs to 15 residues. V shed 1 base and J shed 5 bases, with 15 bases lying between them. Germline CDR1 SGHNT, CDR2 YYREEE (reference sequence). CDR3 protein: CASSLQVQGSETQYF. Written as DNA, the CDR3 is TGTGCCAGCAGCTTGCAGGTGCAGGGGTCGGAGACCCAGTACTTC.

This clone was picked up a small number of times. This chain uses TRBV15 with TRBJ1-2; no clear D gene. Per the germline V gene, CDR1 is LNHNV and CDR2 is YYDKDF (reference sequence). This CDR3 region has 14 residues. Trimming took off 0 bases at V and 5 bases at J, with 10 bases between the two ends. This CDR3 reads CATSRDLGDYGYTF. CDR3 bases: TGTGCCACCAGCAGAGATCTAGGAGATTATGGCTACACCTTC.

The rearrangement links TRBV2 to TRBJ1-2; 8 nucleotides agree with TRBD1. Germline CDR1 SNHLY, CDR2 FYNNEI. J gave up 8 bases and V 5 bases, and 7 bases lay outside the gene matches. The CDR3 has 13 amino acids. CDR3 in amino acids: CASSLTGAGGYTF. The DNA of the CDR3 is TGTGCCAGCAGTTTGACAGGGGCTGGAGGCTACACCTTC.

The J gene is TRBJ2-6, the V gene TRBV28, with 12 bases lining up with TRBD1. The CDR3 has 17 amino acids. V lost 6 bases to trimming and J lost 2 bases; unmatched junction nucleotides: 5. Per the germline V gene, CDR1 is MDHEN and CDR2 is SYDVKM. CDR3 in amino acids: CASSSGQGAPGANVLTF. As DNA, the CDR3 is TGTGCCAGCAGCTCGGGACAGGGGGCGCCTGGGGCCAACGTCCTGACTTTC.

The genes are TRBV18 and TRBJ1-4; a weak D match, TRBD1 (5 bases). CDR1 and CDR2 from the germline V gene are KGHSH and LQKENI. V lost 6 bases to trimming and J lost 4 bases, with 9 bases between them. The CDR3 length is 13 residues. The CDR3, as DNA: TGTGCCAGCTCGGGGCAGAATAATGAAAAACTGTTTTTT. The encoded protein is CASSGQNNEKLFF.

CDR3 bases: TGTGCCAGCAGGGGCGATGCCTACGAGCAGTACTTC. Translating gives CASRGDAYEQYF. The V gene is TRBV2, the J gene TRBJ2-5; D remains ambiguous. Near its end, the DNA agrees better with TRBJ2-7, so the J call may be wrong. The germline V gene has CDR1 SNHLY and CDR2 FYNNEI. The length of the CDR3 is 12 residues.

Turning to this clone: The junction departs from germline at one end; a sequencing error may be responsible. The CDR3 bases are TGTGCCAGCAGTAGTGGACAGGATACACACTTC. It specifies CASSSGQDTHF. The chain recombines TRBV6-6 with TRBJ2-7; TRBD1 matches 7 bases. Germline V gives CDR1 MNHNY, CDR2 SVGAGI (reference sequence). The CDR3 sequence is 11 residues long.

V usage is TRBV6-1 and J usage is TRBJ1-2; D uncertain. The CDR3 is made up of 12 amino acids. Deletions cut 6 bases from V and 2 bases from J, with 7 bases between. CDR1 MNHNS and CDR2 SASEGT come from the germline V gene. CDR3 loop: CASRSLNYGYTF. The CDR3, as DNA: TGTGCCAGCAGATCCTTAAACTATGGCTACACCTTC.